What follows describes a single T cell receptor beta chain. This record comes from a study of blood T cell repertoires in COVID-19. Study background: Whether acute or convalescent, the COVID-19 samples came from the United States, Italy and Spain. T cells, B-cell-depleted T cells, or PBMCs supplied cDNA or gDNA.

V was trimmed by 9 bases and J by 7 bases, leaving 13 bases between them. Germline assignment: CDR1 LNHDA and CDR2 SQIVND (reference sequence). The length of the CDR3 is 11 residues. Per the authors' pipeline: For nucleated cells, counts were estimated from reference gene primer amplification. The protocol was immunoSEQ multiplex PCR, while the TCRdb copy is restricted to in-frame clones and leaves out a portion. V and J calls and clone size are given by that table; D and trimming were obtained from the DNA. The sample lists about 110,000 clones; 80% to 85% were seen once. The material sequenced was peripheral blood. This TCR derives from a man in his 70s with acute or convalescent COVID-19. J is TRBJ2-7 and V is TRBV19; possible D gene TRBD2, 5 bases. The CDR3 is CASRGSGEQYF. The CDR3 coding sequence is TGTGCCAGCCGAGGTTCGGGGGAGCAGTACTTC.